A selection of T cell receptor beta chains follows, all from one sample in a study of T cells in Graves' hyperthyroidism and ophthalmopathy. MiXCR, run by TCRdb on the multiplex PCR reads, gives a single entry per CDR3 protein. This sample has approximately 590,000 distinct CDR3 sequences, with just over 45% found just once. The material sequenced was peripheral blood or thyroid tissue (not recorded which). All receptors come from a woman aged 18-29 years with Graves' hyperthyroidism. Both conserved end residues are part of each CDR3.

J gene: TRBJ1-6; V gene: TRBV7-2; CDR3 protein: CASSLVSPSSYNSPLHF
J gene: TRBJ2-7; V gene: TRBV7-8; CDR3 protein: CASSTGLAGVGKSSYEQYF
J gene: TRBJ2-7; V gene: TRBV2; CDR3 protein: CASSVVAGSYERYF
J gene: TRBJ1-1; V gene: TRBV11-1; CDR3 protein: CASSPSRDRGSIF
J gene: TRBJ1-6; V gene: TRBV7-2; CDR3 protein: CASRRTAPGSPLHF
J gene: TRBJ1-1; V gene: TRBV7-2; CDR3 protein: CASVPTPGTNTEAFF
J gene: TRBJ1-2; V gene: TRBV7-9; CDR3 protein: CASSLAGTLYGYTF
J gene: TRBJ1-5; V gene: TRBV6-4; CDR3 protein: CASSDRGNNQPQHF
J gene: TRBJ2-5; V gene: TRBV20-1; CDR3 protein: CSANAPQETQYF
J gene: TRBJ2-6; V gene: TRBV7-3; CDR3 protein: CASSLGRRDRGSGANVLTF
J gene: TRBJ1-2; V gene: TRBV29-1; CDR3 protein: CSVEDEGRYGYTF
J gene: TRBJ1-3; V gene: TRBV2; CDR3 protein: CASSGEDSSSGNTIYF
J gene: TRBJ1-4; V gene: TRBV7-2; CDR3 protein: CASSFRGGLFF
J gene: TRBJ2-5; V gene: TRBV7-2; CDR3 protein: CASSSLGEAQYF
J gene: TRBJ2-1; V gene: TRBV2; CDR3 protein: CASSDEQASYNEQFF
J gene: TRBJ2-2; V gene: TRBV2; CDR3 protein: CASSYMNTGELFF
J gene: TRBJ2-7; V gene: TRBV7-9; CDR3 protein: CASSLGQRYEQYF
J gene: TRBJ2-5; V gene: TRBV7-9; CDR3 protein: CASSLALGTQETQYF
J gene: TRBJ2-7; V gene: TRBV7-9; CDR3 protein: CASSRGLDEQYF
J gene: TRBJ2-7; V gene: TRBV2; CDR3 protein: CASSQQGRGEQYF
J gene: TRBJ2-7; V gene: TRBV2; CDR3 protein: CASSAGTSYEQYF
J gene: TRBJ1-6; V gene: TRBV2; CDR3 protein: CASSESFQDGYNSPLHF
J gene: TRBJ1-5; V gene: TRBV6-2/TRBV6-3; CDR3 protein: CASSATGDSNQPQHF
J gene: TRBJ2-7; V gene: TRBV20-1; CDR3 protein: CSARVAGASYEQYF
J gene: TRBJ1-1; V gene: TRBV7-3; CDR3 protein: CASSSGRDTEAFF
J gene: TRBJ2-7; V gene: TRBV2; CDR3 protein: CASSRSGVLYEQYF
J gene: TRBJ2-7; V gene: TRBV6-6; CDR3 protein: CASIIDMSYEQYF
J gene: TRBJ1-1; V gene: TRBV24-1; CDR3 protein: CATRQGENTEAFF
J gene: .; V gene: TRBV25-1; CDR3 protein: CASAPATKANEQYF
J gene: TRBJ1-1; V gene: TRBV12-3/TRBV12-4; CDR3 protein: CASSALGDGDTEAFF
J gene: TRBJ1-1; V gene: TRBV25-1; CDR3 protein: CASTAGTEAFF